A selection of T cell receptor beta chains follows, all from one sample in a study of blood T cell repertoires in COVID-19. Some clones are missing from TCRdb's copy, which holds only in-frame ones; the method was immunoSEQ multiplex PCR. The data show approximately 77,000 clones, 80% seen once. The specimen was peripheral blood. The receptors originated from a woman in her 70s with acute or convalescent COVID-19. Each CDR3 is given with its conserved first and last residue. The order of the fields is CDR3 protein, CDR3 DNA, V gene, J gene, D gene, clone size. A D gene is named only where the DNA matches it firmly. The listing skips clone size in some rows; elsewhere it reads once, few, many or a size class.

CDR3 protein: CASSLATGSLQPQHF
CDR3 DNA: TGTGCCAGCTCACTGGCGACAGGGAGTCTTCAGCCCCAGCATTTT
V gene: TRBV18
J gene: TRBJ1-5
D gene: TRBD1
clone size: once

CDR3 protein: CASALTGVYEQYF
CDR3 DNA: TGTGCCAGCGCCCTTACAGGGGTCTACGAGCAGTACTTC
V gene: TRBV27
J gene: TRBJ2-7
D gene: TRBD1
clone size: few

CDR3 protein: CASSTGLAYEQYF
CDR3 DNA: TGCGCCAGCAGCACGGGACTAGCCTACGAGCAGTACTTC
V gene: TRBV5-1
J gene: TRBJ2-7
D gene: TRBD2
clone size: .

CDR3 protein: CASRIGAGSYGYTF
CDR3 DNA: TGTGCCAGCAGGATTGGGGCAGGCTCCTATGGCTACACCTTC
V gene: TRBV5-4
J gene: TRBJ1-2
D gene: .
clone size: few

CDR3 protein: CASSQVKGQGSTDTQYF
CDR3 DNA: TGTGCCAGCAGCCAAGTAAAGGGACAGGGAAGCACAGATACGCAGTATTTT
V gene: TRBV3-1/TRBV3-2
J gene: TRBJ2-3
D gene: TRBD1
clone size: .

CDR3 protein: CASSYARFQGAEAFF
CDR3 DNA: TGTGCCAGCAGTTATGCCAGGTTTCAGGGCGCTGAAGCTTTCTTT
V gene: TRBV6-5
J gene: TRBJ1-1
D gene: .
clone size: .

CDR3 protein: CASAVIIGEQYF
CDR3 DNA: TGTGCCAGCGCGGTAATTATTGGAGAGCAGTACTTC
V gene: TRBV7-9
J gene: TRBJ2-7
D gene: .
clone size: .

CDR3 protein: CASSLGQGQYEQYF
CDR3 DNA: TGTGCCAGCAGCTTAGGGCAGGGTCAGTACGAGCAGTACTTC
V gene: TRBV7-9
J gene: TRBJ2-7
D gene: .
clone size: .

CDR3 protein: CATSSPAELAGYNEQFF
CDR3 DNA: TGTGCCACCAGCAGCCCCGCGGAGCTAGCGGGGTACAATGAGCAGTTCTTC
V gene: TRBV15
J gene: TRBJ2-1
D gene: TRBD2
clone size: .

CDR3 protein: CASSQGPKETGRSHSGANVLTF
CDR3 DNA: TGTGCCAGCAGCCAAGGGCCAAAGGAGACAGGCCGCTCCCACTCTGGGGCCAACGTCCTGACTTTC
V gene: TRBV3-1/TRBV3-2
J gene: TRBJ2-6
D gene: .
clone size: once

CDR3 protein: CSVELGVEQYF
CDR3 DNA: TGCAGCGTTGAGTTAGGAGTCGAGCAGTACTTC
V gene: TRBV29-1
J gene: TRBJ2-7
D gene: .
clone size: many

CDR3 protein: CASSQDLNNQPQHF
CDR3 DNA: TGCGCCAGCAGCCAAGATCTTAACAATCAGCCCCAGCATTTT
V gene: TRBV4-1
J gene: TRBJ1-5
D gene: .
clone size: .

CDR3 protein: CASSQVGGSSYNEQFF
CDR3 DNA: TGTGCCAGCAGCCAGGTTGGCGGGTCCTCCTACAATGAGCAGTTCTTC
V gene: TRBV5-4
J gene: TRBJ2-1
D gene: .
clone size: .

CDR3 protein: CASSVMEGAGNTIYF
CDR3 DNA: TGTGCCAGCAGCGTAATGGAAGGGGCTGGAAACACCATATATTTT
V gene: TRBV9
J gene: TRBJ1-3
D gene: .
clone size: .

CDR3 protein: CASSEKETAPGGYTF
CDR3 DNA: TGTGCCAGCAGTGAGAAGGAGACCGCGCCCGGGGGCTACACCTTC
V gene: TRBV2
J gene: TRBJ1-2
D gene: .
clone size: .

CDR3 protein: CASSLDLRAGELFF
CDR3 DNA: TGTGCCAGCAGCTTGGATTTACGGGCCGGGGAGCTGTTTTTT
V gene: TRBV5-4
J gene: TRBJ2-2
D gene: .
clone size: once

CDR3 protein: CASSQGGQNYGYTF
CDR3 DNA: TGTGCCAGCAGCCAAGGGGGACAGAACTATGGCTACACCTTC
V gene: TRBV4-2
J gene: TRBJ1-2
D gene: TRBD1
clone size: few

CDR3 protein: CASSSDMTYEQYF
CDR3 DNA: TGCGCCAGCAGCTCTGACATGACCTACGAGCAGTACTTC
V gene: TRBV5-1
J gene: TRBJ2-7
D gene: .
clone size: .

CDR3 protein: CASSLRGLGTDTQYF
CDR3 DNA: TGTGCCAGCAGCTTAAGGGGGCTGGGCACAGATACGCAGTATTTT
V gene: TRBV5-6
J gene: TRBJ2-3
D gene: TRBD1
clone size: .

CDR3 protein: CASRLSGVGEQYF
CDR3 DNA: TGTGCCAGCAGACTTAGCGGGGTAGGGGAGCAGTACTTC
V gene: TRBV12-3/TRBV12-4
J gene: TRBJ2-7
D gene: TRBD2
clone size: .

CDR3 protein: CASSLGAGGQETQYF
CDR3 DNA: TGTGCTAGCAGCTTAGGAGCGGGGGGGCAAGAGACCCAGTACTTC
V gene: TRBV7-7
J gene: TRBJ2-5
D gene: TRBD2
clone size: .

CDR3 protein: CATSDWTGGKEKLFF
CDR3 DNA: TGTGCCACCAGTGACTGGACAGGGGGAAAGGAAAAACTGTTTTTT
V gene: TRBV24-1
J gene: TRBJ1-4
D gene: TRBD1
clone size: .

CDR3 protein: CASARGLSGYTF
CDR3 DNA: TGTGCCAGCGCCCGAGGGTTAAGCGGCTACACCTTC
V gene: TRBV28
J gene: TRBJ1-2
D gene: .
clone size: .

CDR3 protein: CASSSGQGDYGYTF
CDR3 DNA: TGTGCCAGCTCATCCGGACAGGGTGACTATGGCTACACCTTC
V gene: TRBV18
J gene: TRBJ1-2
D gene: TRBD1
clone size: .

CDR3 protein: CASGPGQGLGEQYF
CDR3 DNA: TGTGCTAGTGGTCCCGGACAGGGTTTAGGCGAGCAGTACTTC
V gene: TRBV12-5
J gene: TRBJ2-7
D gene: TRBD1
clone size: once

CDR3 protein: CASSIGRGLLGYTF
CDR3 DNA: TGTGCCAGTAGTATAGGACGGGGACTATTGGGCTACACCTTC
V gene: TRBV19
J gene: TRBJ1-2
D gene: .
clone size: .

CDR3 protein: CASSPGPGQGASNEKLFF
CDR3 DNA: TGCGCCAGCAGCCCTGGACCGGGACAGGGGGCGAGTAATGAAAAACTGTTTTTT
V gene: TRBV5-1
J gene: TRBJ1-4
D gene: TRBD1
clone size: .

CDR3 protein: CASRPGQGAGYTF
CDR3 DNA: TGTGCCAGCAGACCCGGACAGGGGGCTGGCTACACCTTC
V gene: TRBV6-6
J gene: TRBJ1-2
D gene: TRBD1
clone size: .

CDR3 protein: CASGTGTGGWTEAFF
CDR3 DNA: TGTGCCAGCGGAACCGGGACAGGGGGCTGGACTGAAGCTTTCTTT
V gene: TRBV7-2
J gene: TRBJ1-1
D gene: TRBD1
clone size: once

CDR3 protein: CASSLSATGNEQYF
CDR3 DNA: TGTGCCAGCAGTTTATCCGCTACAGGGAACGAGCAGTACTTC
V gene: TRBV27
J gene: TRBJ2-7
D gene: .
clone size: .

CDR3 protein: CASSLGRGNSPLHF
CDR3 DNA: TGTGCCAGCAGCTTGGGCAGGGGGAATTCACCCCTCCACTTT
V gene: TRBV5-4
J gene: TRBJ1-6
D gene: TRBD1
clone size: .

CDR3 protein: CASSFGGARNEQFF
CDR3 DNA: TGTGCCAGCAGTTTCGGGGGGGCTCGGAATGAGCAGTTCTTC
V gene: TRBV27
J gene: TRBJ2-1
D gene: TRBD2
clone size: .